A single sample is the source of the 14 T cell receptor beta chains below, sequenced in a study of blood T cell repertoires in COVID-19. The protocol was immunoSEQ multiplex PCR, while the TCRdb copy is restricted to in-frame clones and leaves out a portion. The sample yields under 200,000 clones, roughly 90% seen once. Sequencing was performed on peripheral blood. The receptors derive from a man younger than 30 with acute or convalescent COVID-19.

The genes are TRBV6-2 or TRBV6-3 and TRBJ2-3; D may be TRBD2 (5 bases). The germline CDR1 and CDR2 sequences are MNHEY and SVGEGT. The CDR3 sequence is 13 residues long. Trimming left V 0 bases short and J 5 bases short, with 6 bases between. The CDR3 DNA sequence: TGTGCCAGCAGTTACTCGGGAGTAGATACGCAGTATTTT. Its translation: CASSYSGVDTQYF.

The CDR3 DNA reads TGTGCCAGCAGCCAAGTCGGCCGGACAGGGGTCTCTGGGGCCAACGTCCTGACTTTC. Translation gives CASSQVGRTGVSGANVLTF. This chain uses TRBV4-2 with TRBJ2-6, with 9 bases aligning to TRBD1. The CDR3 spans 19 residues. Germline V gene sequence: CDR1 LGHNA, CDR2 YNFKEQ. Trimming took 1 base from V and 0 from J; bases not matched to a gene: 7.

The CDR3 coding sequence is TGCGCCAGCAGCTCAACTAGCGGGTTGTTTAACAATGAGCAGTTCTTC. Protein sequence: CASSSTSGLFNNEQFF. The J gene is TRBJ2-1, the V gene TRBV5-1; 9 nucleotides line up with TRBD2. The CDR3 covers 16 residues. CDR1 and CDR2 from the germline V gene are SGHRS and YFSETQ. V lost 3 bases and J lost 5; bases outside the gene matches: 9.

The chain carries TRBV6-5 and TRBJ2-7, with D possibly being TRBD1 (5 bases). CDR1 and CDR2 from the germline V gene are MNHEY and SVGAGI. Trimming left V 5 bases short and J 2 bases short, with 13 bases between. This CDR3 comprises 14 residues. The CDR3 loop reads CASSPDSTAYEQYF. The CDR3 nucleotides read TGTGCCAGCAGTCCTGACTCGACAGCCTACGAGCAGTACTTC.

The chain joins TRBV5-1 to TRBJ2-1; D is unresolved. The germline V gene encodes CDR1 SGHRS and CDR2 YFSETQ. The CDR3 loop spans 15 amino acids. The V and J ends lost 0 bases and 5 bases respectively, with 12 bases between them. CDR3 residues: CASSLVSEANNEQFF. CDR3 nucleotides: TGCGCCAGCAGCTTGGTTTCCGAGGCCAACAATGAGCAGTTCTTC. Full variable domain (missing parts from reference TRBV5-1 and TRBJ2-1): KAGVTQTPRYLIKTRGQQVTLSCSPISGHRSVSWYQQTPGQGLQFLFEYFSETQRNKGNFPGRFSGRQFSNSRSEMNVSTLELGDSALYLCASSLVSEANNEQFFGPGTRLTVL.

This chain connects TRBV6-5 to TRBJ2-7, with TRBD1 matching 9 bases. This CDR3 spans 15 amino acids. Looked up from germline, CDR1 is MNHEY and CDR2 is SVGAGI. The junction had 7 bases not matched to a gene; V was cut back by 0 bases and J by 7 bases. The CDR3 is CASSYSRDRAEEQYF. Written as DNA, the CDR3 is TGTGCCAGCAGTTACTCGAGGGACAGGGCAGAGGAGCAGTACTTC.

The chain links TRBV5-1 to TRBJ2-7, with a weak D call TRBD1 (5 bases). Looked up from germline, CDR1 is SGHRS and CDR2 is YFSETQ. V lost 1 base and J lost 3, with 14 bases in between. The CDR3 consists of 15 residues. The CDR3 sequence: CASSLTQGALYEQYF. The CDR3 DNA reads TGCGCCAGCAGCTTGACGCAGGGCGCCCTCTACGAGCAGTACTTC.

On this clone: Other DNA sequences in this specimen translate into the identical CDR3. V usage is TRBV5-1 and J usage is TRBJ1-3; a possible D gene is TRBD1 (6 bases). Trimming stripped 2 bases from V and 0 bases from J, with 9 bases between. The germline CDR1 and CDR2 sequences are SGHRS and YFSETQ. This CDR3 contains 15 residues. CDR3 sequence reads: CASSLGQSSGNTIYF. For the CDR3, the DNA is TGCGCCAGCAGCTTAGGACAGTCCTCTGGAAACACCATATATTTT.

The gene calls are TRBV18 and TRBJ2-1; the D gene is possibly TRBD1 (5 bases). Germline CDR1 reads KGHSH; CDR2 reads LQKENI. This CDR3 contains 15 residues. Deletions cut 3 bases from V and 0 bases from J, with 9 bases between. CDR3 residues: CASSPQGSSYNEQFF. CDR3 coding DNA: TGTGCCAGCTCACCCCAGGGTAGCTCCTACAATGAGCAGTTCTTC. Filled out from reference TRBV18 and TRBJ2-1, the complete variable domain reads NAGVMQNPRHLVRRRGQEARLRCSPMKGHSHVYWYRQLPEEGLKFMVYLQKENIIDESGMPKERFSAEFPKEGPSILRIQQVVRGDSAAYFCASSPQGSSYNEQFFGPGTRLTVL.

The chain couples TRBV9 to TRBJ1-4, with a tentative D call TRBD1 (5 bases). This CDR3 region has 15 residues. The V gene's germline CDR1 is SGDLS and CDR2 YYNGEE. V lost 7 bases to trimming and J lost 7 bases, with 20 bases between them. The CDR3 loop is CASSSLGGTGEKLFF. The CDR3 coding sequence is TGTGCCAGCTCCTCGTTGGGGGGGACGGGTGAAAAACTGTTTTTT. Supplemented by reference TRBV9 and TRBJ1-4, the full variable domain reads DSGVTQTPKHLITATGQRVTLRCSPRSGDLSVYWYQQSLDQGLQFLIQYYNGEERAKGNILERFSAQQFPDLHSELNLSSLELGDSALYFCASSSLGGTGEKLFFGSGTQLSVL.

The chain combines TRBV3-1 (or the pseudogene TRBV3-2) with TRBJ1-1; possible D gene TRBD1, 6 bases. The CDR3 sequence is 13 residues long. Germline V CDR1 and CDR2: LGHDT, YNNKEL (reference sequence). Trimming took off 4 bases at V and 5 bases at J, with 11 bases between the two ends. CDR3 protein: CASSRRGGTEAFF. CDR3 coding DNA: TGTGCCAGCAGCCGAAGAGGGGGAACTGAAGCTTTCTTT.

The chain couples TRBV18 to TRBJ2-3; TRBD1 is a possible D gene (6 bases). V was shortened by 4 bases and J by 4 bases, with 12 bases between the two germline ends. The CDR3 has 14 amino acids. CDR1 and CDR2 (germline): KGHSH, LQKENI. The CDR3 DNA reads TGTGCCAGCTCACGGATACAGGGAGCAGATACGCAGTATTTT. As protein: CASSRIQGADTQYF.

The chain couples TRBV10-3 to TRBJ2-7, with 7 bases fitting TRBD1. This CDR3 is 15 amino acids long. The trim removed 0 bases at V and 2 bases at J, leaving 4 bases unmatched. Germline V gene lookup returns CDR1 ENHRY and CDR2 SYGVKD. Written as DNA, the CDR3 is TGTGCCATCAGTGAGTCGGGACAGCGAACCTACGAGCAGTACTTC. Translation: CAISESGQRTYEQYF.

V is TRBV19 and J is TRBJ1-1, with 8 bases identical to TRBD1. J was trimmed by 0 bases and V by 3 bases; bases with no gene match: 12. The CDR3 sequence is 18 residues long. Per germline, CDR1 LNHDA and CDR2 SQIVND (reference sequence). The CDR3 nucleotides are TGTGCCAGTAGTATCGGCTCAGGGGGCCTCTTCGTGAACACTGAAGCTTTCTTT. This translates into CASSIGSGGLFVNTEAFF.